One sample yielded the 17 T cell receptor beta chains listed below, sequenced in a study of technical replicates of blood from several donors (dated by TCRdb to the late 2010s). The method was the immunoSEQ multiplex PCR assay. In TCRdb, the immuneACCESS table is reduced to in-frame sequences with V and J assigned. These tables do not hold every clone; where another copy was compared, an unresolved V gene accounts for under half, and the others remain unexplained. In all, the sample holds roughly 62,000 clones, and roughly 94% of those were seen once. The top ten clonotypes cover 3% of the sample. The sample was PBMCs. The source is a human donor in good health. Some clones in this sample may be carry-over from other donors' samples.

The chain is built from TRBV6-1 and TRBJ2-7; the D is unclear. V was trimmed by 2 bases and J by 4 bases, leaving 9 bases between them. The CDR3 runs to 13 residues. Germline CDR1 reads MNHNS; CDR2 reads SASEGT. The CDR3 sequence: CASSEYMKYEQYF. The CDR3, as DNA: TGTGCCAGCAGTGAATACATGAAATACGAGCAGTACTTC.

The chain links TRBV9 to TRBJ1-5; the match to TRBD1 covers 10 bases. V was pared by 0 bases and J by 6 bases, with 0 bases of the junction left unmatched. CDR3 length: 14 amino acids. Germline V CDR1 and CDR2: SGDLS, YYNGEE. CDR3: CASSVGTGGQPQHF. The DNA for the CDR3 is TGTGCCAGCAGCGTAGGGACAGGGGGTCAGCCCCAGCATTTT.

The chain carries TRBV2 and TRBJ1-2; no clear D. V gave up 6 bases and J gave up 6 bases, with 14 bases separating them. The germline V gene encodes CDR1 SNHLY and CDR2 FYNNEI. The CDR3 is 13 residues long. The chain's CDR3 is CASSPGTRDGYTF. CDR3 in DNA: TGTGCCAGCAGCCCGGGCACTAGGGATGGCTACACCTTC. The full variable domain, with the rest looked up from reference TRBV2 and TRBJ1-2, is EPEVTQTPSHQVTQMGQEVILRCVPISNHLYFYWYRQILGQKVEFLVSFYNNEISEKSEIFDDQFSVERPDGSNFTLKIRSTKLEDSAMYFCASSPGTRDGYTFGSGTRLTVV.

The rearrangement links TRBV7-2 to TRBJ2-3; the match to TRBD2 covers 7 bases. The ends lost 1 base at V and 4 bases at J; junction bases unmatched: 5. CDR3 length: 15 residues. Germline V gene lookup returns CDR1 SGHTA and CDR2 FQGNSA. For the CDR3, the DNA is TGTGCCAGCAGCTTAGGGGCGGGAGTCTCAGATACGCAGTATTTT. It is translated as CASSLGAGVSDTQYF.

This clone was seen only once. This chain uses TRBV7-3 with TRBJ2-1, with D unresolved. Germline values: CDR1 SGHTA, CDR2 FQGTGA. Deletions cut 3 bases from V and 4 bases from J, with 10 bases between. The CDR3 has 14 amino acids. CDR3 bases: TGTGCCAGCAGCTTTTTCGAGGCGTACAATGAGCAGTTCTTC. Amino acids: CASSFFEAYNEQFF.

The chain employs TRBV19 and TRBJ2-5; D is perhaps TRBD1 (5 bases). CDR1 and CDR2 (germline): LNHDA, SQIVND (reference sequence). V lost 10 bases and J lost 2, with 14 bases in between. The CDR3 totals 13 residues. CDR3 DNA sequence: TGTGCCACCCTACCAACAGGACAAGAGACCCAGTACTTC. The encoded protein is CATLPTGQETQYF.

The chain recombines TRBV5-1 with TRBJ2-5; 11 positions match TRBD1. V trimming: 4 bases; J trimming: 4 bases; junction bases outside the gene matches: 3. This CDR3 spans 14 amino acids. Germline V lookup: CDR1 SGHRS, CDR2 YFSETQ. The DNA for the CDR3 is TGCGCCAGCAGCCCCGGGACAGGGGGAGAGACCCAGTACTTC. Translation gives CASSPGTGGETQYF.

This chain uses TRBV20-1 with TRBJ2-1; D remains unclear. The CDR3 covers 11 residues. Germline CDR1 reads DFQATT; CDR2 reads SNEGSKA (reference sequence). The germline V and J ends were trimmed by 3 bases and 7 bases, with 7 bases remaining between them. CDR3 in amino acids: CSASWQNEQFF. The CDR3 coding sequence is TGCAGTGCTAGTTGGCAAAATGAGCAGTTCTTC.

The chain's CDR3 is CASSQAEYNQPQHF. The CDR3 region has the DNA TGCGCCAGCAGCCAGGCAGAATACAATCAGCCCCAGCATTTT. The chain employs TRBV4-3 and TRBJ1-5; D gene unclear. The germline gives CDR1 LGHNA, CDR2 YSLEER. V dropped 3 bases and J dropped 3 bases, with 9 bases sitting between them. The CDR3 is 14 residues long.

This clone has just one count. This sequence joins TRBV5-6 and TRBJ1-2; 11 bases agree with TRBD1. This CDR3 is built from 15 residues. The ends lost 2 bases at V and 6 bases at J; junction bases unmatched: 6. Germline V gene lookup returns CDR1 SGHDT and CDR2 YYEEEE. The CDR3 DNA is TGTGCCAGCAGCTTCGGTAGGACAGGGGGCGATGGCTACACCTTC. It encodes CASSFGRTGGDGYTF. The entire variable domain, with the rest obtained from reference TRBV5-6 and TRBJ1-2, is as follows: DAGVTQSPTHLIKTRGQQVTLRCSPKSGHDTVSWYQQALGQGPQFIFQYYEEEERQRGNFPDRFSGHQFPNYSSELNVNALLLGDSALYLCASSFGRTGGDGYTFGSGTRLTVV.

This chain connects TRBV7-2 to TRBJ1-2, with D unresolved. In germline, CDR1 is SGHTA, CDR2 FQGNSA. This CDR3 region has 12 residues. Trimming left V 4 bases short and J 8 bases short, with 11 bases between. The DNA for the CDR3 is TGTGCCAGCAGCTCCCATCCGGGGGGCTACACCTTC. Amino acids: CASSSHPGGYTF.

This sequence joins TRBV7-8 and TRBJ2-7, with TRBD1 identical over 9 bases. The V gene end was trimmed by 2 bases and the J gene end by 5 bases; junction bases not matched to a gene: 4. The germline V gene has CDR1 SGHVS and CDR2 FQNEAQ. CDR3 length equals 14 residues. CDR3 DNA: TGTGCCAGCAGCTTAAGTACAGGGGGCGACGAGCAGTACTTC. This gives the protein CASSLSTGGDEQYF.

The chain employs TRBV11-2 and TRBJ2-1; possible D gene TRBD1, 5 bases. The ends were cut back, 5 bases at V and 11 bases at J, with 19 bases in the middle. This CDR3 comprises 14 residues. Germline loops: CDR1 SGHAT, CDR2 FQNNGV. CDR3 DNA sequence: TGTGCCAGCAGCCCTAAGGTGGGGCACTCTCAGCAGTTCTTC. It is translated as CASSPKVGHSQQFF.

The V call is TRBV5-6, the J call TRBJ2-2, with D tentatively TRBD2 (5 bases). The germline V gene encodes CDR1 SGHDT and CDR2 YYEEEE. The CDR3 extends over 15 amino acids. The V end was cut by 4 bases, the J end by 9 bases, with 19 bases between. The CDR3 loop reads CASSRRAGSIRELFF. The CDR3 DNA follows: TGTGCCAGCAGCCGTCGCGCGGGCTCAATCCGGGAGCTGTTTTTT. The full variable domain, with the rest looked up from reference TRBV5-6 and TRBJ2-2, is DAGVTQSPTHLIKTRGQQVTLRCSPKSGHDTVSWYQQALGQGPQFIFQYYEEEERQRGNFPDRFSGHQFPNYSSELNVNALLLGDSALYLCASSRRAGSIRELFFGEGSRLTVL.

This chain connects TRBV19 to TRBJ2-6; 7 positions agree with TRBD1. The CDR3 is 18 residues long. CDR1 is LNHDA, CDR2 SQIVND, per germline (reference sequence). V lost 2 bases and J lost 1; bases outside the gene matches: 8. The CDR3 region has the DNA TGTGCCAGTAGTATATTTCGGGGCAGGGGGTCTGGGGCCAACGTCCTGACTTTC. Protein: CASSIFRGRGSGANVLTF.

The chain carries TRBV7-5 and TRBJ2-3; the table assigns TRBD1, which was not confirmed against the DNA. TRBV7-5 is given as a pseudogene. This CDR3 has 14 amino acids. CDR3: CVRSDKGARDTQYF. CDR3 DNA sequence: TGTGTCAGAAGCGATAAGGGGGCGAGAGATACGCAGTATTTT.

J is TRBJ1-2 and V is TRBV6-5; D remains ambiguous. V shed 6 bases and J shed 14 bases, with 16 bases lying between them. The CDR3 consists of 11 residues. Germline CDR1 MNHEY, CDR2 SVGAGI. The CDR3 loop reads CASSPPPPGTF. The CDR3 nucleotides are TGTGCCAGCAGCCCTCCACCCCCCGGGACCTTC.